This T cell receptor (beta chain) was sequenced during a study of blood T cell repertoires in COVID-19. Study overall: Italy, Spain and the United States were the sources of the convalescent and acute COVID-19 samples. Sources were T cells, B-cell-depleted T cells, or PBMCs; the material itself was cDNA or gDNA.

Per germline, CDR1 MNHNY and CDR2 SVGAGI (reference sequence). V was pared by 7 bases and J by 7 bases, with 23 bases between. The CDR3 loop spans 16 amino acids. Per the study methods: Reference gene primer amplification gave nucleated cell count estimates. TCRdb keeps only in-frame clones here, not all; method: immunoSEQ multiplex PCR. V, J and clone size were drawn from that table, and D and trimming were deduced from the DNA. The sample contains about 73,000 clones, 82% of which appear only once. The specimen was peripheral blood. V usage is TRBV6-6 and J usage is TRBJ2-1; tentatively, D is TRBD2 (5 bases). The origin of this receptor is a woman between 55 and 75 years old with acute or convalescent COVID-19. The CDR3 protein is CASKPAPSLRGNEQFF. In DNA form, the CDR3 reads TGTGCCAGCAAGCCGGCACCTAGCCTCCGGGGAAATGAGCAGTTCTTC.